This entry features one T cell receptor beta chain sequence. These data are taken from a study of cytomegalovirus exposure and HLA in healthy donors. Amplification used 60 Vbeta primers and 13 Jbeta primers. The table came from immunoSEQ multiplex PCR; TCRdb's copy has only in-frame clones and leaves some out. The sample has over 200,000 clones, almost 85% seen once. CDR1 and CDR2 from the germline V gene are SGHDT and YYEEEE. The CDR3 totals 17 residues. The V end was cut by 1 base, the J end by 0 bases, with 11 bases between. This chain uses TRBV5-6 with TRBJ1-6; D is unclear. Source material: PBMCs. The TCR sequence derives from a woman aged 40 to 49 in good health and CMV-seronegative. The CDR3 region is CASSLYSTSSYNSPLHF. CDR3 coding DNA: TGTGCCAGCAGCTTGTATTCCACCAGCTCCTATAATTCACCCCTCCACTTT.